Presented here are 10 T cell receptor beta chains from one specimen sequenced in a study of control samples from healthy donors and cancer patients. Measured with immunoSEQ multiplex PCR; TCRdb has only the in-frame clones, and not every one. The table includes 150,000 to 200,000 clones, roughly 89% detected once. The sequencing input was blood. The receptor source for this set is a woman younger than 45 in good health.

The CDR3 spells CASTLQGNQPQHF. CDR3 DNA: TGTGCCAGCACCCTACAGGGTAATCAGCCCCAGCATTTT. The chain uses TRBV12-3 or TRBV12-4 and TRBJ1-5, with D perhaps TRBD1 (6 bases). Trimming shortened V by 7 bases and J by 4 bases, and 11 bases separated the two germline ends. The CDR3 spans 13 residues.

V and J are TRBV19 and TRBJ2-7; D gene uncertain. This CDR3 has 14 amino acids. V was cut by 1 base and J by 2 bases, with 9 bases left in between. Germline V gene lookup returns CDR1 LNHDA and CDR2 SQIVND (reference sequence). CDR3 bases: TGTGCCAGTAGTATAGCTGGCACCACCTACGAGCAGTACTTC. Translated, it gives CASSIAGTTYEQYF. Full variable domain (remainder filled in from reference TRBV19 and TRBJ2-7): DGGITQSPKYLFRKEGQNVTLSCEQNLNHDAMYWYRQDPGQGLRLIYYSQIVNDFQKGDIAEGYSVSREKKESFPLTVTSAQKNPTAFYLCASSIAGTTYEQYFGPGTRLTVT.

V usage is TRBV5-1 and J usage is TRBJ1-4, with D possibly being TRBD1 (5 bases). Trimming stripped 3 bases from V and 4 bases from J, with 7 bases between. The germline gives CDR1 SGHRS, CDR2 YFSETQ. The CDR3 sequence is 13 residues long. The CDR3 is CASSSDSNEKLFF. DNA for the CDR3: TGCGCCAGCAGCTCCGACAGTAATGAAAAACTGTTTTTT.

This chain connects TRBV7-2 to TRBJ2-6, with D tentatively TRBD2 (6 bases). V was clipped by 6 bases and J by 1 base, with 10 bases between them. This CDR3 region has 15 residues. Germline V lookup: CDR1 SGHTA, CDR2 FQGNSA. The DNA for the CDR3 is TGTGCCAGCAGTAAACGGGAGTCTGGGGCCAACGTCCTGACTTTC. It translates to CASSKRESGANVLTF.

A single count supports this clone. V gene TRBV4-1 combines with J gene TRBJ1-1; 8 bases line up with TRBD1. The CDR3 length is 13 residues. Trimming at V came to 3 bases and at J to 4 bases, leaving 1 base not matched to a gene. Germline values: CDR1 MGHRA, CDR2 YSYEKL. Here the CDR3 reads CASSHGQGTEAFF. The DNA for the CDR3 is TGCGCCAGCAGCCACGGACAGGGCACTGAAGCTTTCTTT.

V usage is TRBV5-1 and J usage is TRBJ2-2; the match to TRBD1 covers 11 bases. This CDR3 contains 15 residues. The V and J ends lost 4 bases and 3 bases, in that order; junction bases with no gene match: 2. Germline-derived CDR1 and CDR2 are SGHRS and YFSETQ. CDR3: CASSGQGADTGELFF. CDR3 nucleotides: TGCGCCAGCAGCGGACAGGGGGCGGACACCGGGGAGCTGTTTTTT. Using reference TRBV5-1 and TRBJ2-2 for the parts outside the CDR3, the full variable domain is KAGVTQTPRYLIKTRGQQVTLSCSPISGHRSVSWYQQTPGQGLQFLFEYFSETQRNKGNFPGRFSGRQFSNSRSEMNVSTLELGDSALYLCASSGQGADTGELFFGEGSRLTVL.

The chain couples TRBV7-6 to TRBJ2-1; TRBD2 aligns across 12 bases. The length of the CDR3 is 15 residues. Trimming cost V 4 bases and J 6 bases; bases outside gene matches: 4. CDR1 is SGHVS and CDR2 is FNYEAQ in the germline V gene. CDR3 region: CASSWGLAGGNEQFF. CDR3 DNA: TGTGCCAGCAGCTGGGGACTAGCGGGTGGCAATGAGCAGTTCTTC.

The chain links TRBV6-2 or TRBV6-3 to TRBJ2-6, with D possibly being TRBD1 (6 bases). The germline V gene has CDR1 MNHEY and CDR2 SVGEGT. The CDR3 contains 15 residues. Deletions cut 2 bases from V and 2 bases from J, with 7 bases between. For the CDR3, the DNA is TGTGCCAGCAGTTACGAGGGGGCTGGGGCCAACGTCCTGACTTTC. This translates into CASSYEGAGANVLTF.

The V call is TRBV6-4, the J call TRBJ2-2; tentatively, D is TRBD2 (5 bases). V lost 3 bases and J 0 bases, leaving 11 bases between the germline ends. CDR1 MRHNA and CDR2 SNTAGT come from the germline V gene. The CDR3 is 16 amino acids. The CDR3 spells CASSEGEGANTGELFF. The CDR3 coding sequence is TGTGCCAGCAGTGAAGGAGAGGGCGCGAACACCGGGGAGCTGTTTTTT.

The rearrangement uses TRBV28 and TRBJ2-7; no firm D call. There are 14 residues in the CDR3. The V and J ends lost 1 base and 3 bases respectively, with 10 bases between them. In germline, CDR1 is MDHEN, CDR2 SYDVKM. In DNA form, the CDR3 reads TGTGCCAGCAGTTTATTATTGGATAACTACGAGCAGTACTTC. Protein sequence: CASSLLLDNYEQYF.